Listed below are T cell receptor beta chains from one sample, sequenced in a study of OX40 agonist ivuxolimab in advanced cancers. Profiled with immunoSEQ multiplex PCR; TCRdb holds only in-frame clones, not every one. The data contain 55,000 to 75,000 clones, just over 85% of them singletons. The sample consisted of CD4+ or CD8+ T cells sorted from blood, taken in a trial of the OX40 agonist ivuxolimab. The receptors originated from an adult with an advanced solid tumor such as melanoma, head and neck, liver or kidney cancer. Both conserved end residues are part of each CDR3. A D gene is named only where the DNA matches it firmly. The size of a clone is reported for some rows only, either as once, few or many, or as a class for expanded clones.

.	TRBD1	TRBV7-2	TRBJ1-5	TGTGCCAGCAGCCTGGGACAGGGGGATAGGCAGCCCCAGCATTTT	CASSLGQGDRQPQHF
.	.	TRBV29-1	TRBJ1-5	TGCAGCGTGGGAGGCTCAGGGGCCGGCAATCAGCCCCAGCATTTT	CSVGGSGAGNQPQHF
.	.	TRBV6-1	TRBJ1-5	TGTGCCAGCAGTGAAGCTACGACGGAACTTGCGAAAAGACAGCCCCAGCATTTT	CASSEATTELAKRQPQHF
.	.	TRBV6-1	TRBJ2-1	TGTGCCAGCAGTGAAGAGGGGTGGGCCTCCTACAATGAGCAGTTCTTC	CASSEEGWASYNEQFF
.	.	TRBV28	TRBJ2-5	TGTGCCAGCAGCTCCCGAAGCAGGGGAGGAGAGACCCAGTACTTC	CASSSRSRGGETQYF
.	TRBD2	TRBV9	TRBJ2-1	TGTGCCAGCAGCCAGCGGACTAGCTACAATGAGCAGTTCTTC	CASSQRTSYNEQFF
.	TRBD1	TRBV4-3	TRBJ2-1	TGCGCCAGCAGCCAAAACAGGGGCCCCTACAATGAGCAGTTCTTC	CASSQNRGPYNEQFF
.	TRBD1	TRBV5-4	TRBJ2-3	TGTGCCAGCAGCCAAGATCTTACCCGGGACAGTAGCACAGATACGCAGTATTTT	CASSQDLTRDSSTDTQYF
.	.	TRBV28	TRBJ1-5	TGTGCCAGCGGGAGCAATCAGCCCCAGCATTTT	CASGSNQPQHF
.	TRBD1	TRBV28	TRBJ2-7	TGTGCCACCAAGACCGGGACAGGGGTCCACGAGCAGTACTTC	CATKTGTGVHEQYF
.	.	TRBV5-4	TRBJ2-7	TGTGCCAGCAGCTTGGACCCGGGGATGGGGGAGCAGTACTTC	CASSLDPGMGEQYF
.	.	TRBV9	TRBJ1-2	TGTGCCAGCAGCAACCACGGGGGCCGTAACTATGGCTACACCTTC	CASSNHGGRNYGYTF
.	.	TRBV28	TRBJ2-5	TGTGCCAGCAGTTTAACCCGACAGTCCCAAGAGACCCAGTACTTC	CASSLTRQSQETQYF
few	.	TRBV21-1	TRBJ1-5	TGTGCCAGCAGCAAGGTCAGGGGGGTATGGCCCCAGCATTTT	CASSKVRGVWPQHF
.	TRBD1	TRBV5-5	TRBJ1-2	TGTGCCAGCAGCGACAGGGGACAGGGGAGGGCTAACTATGGCTACACCTTC	CASSDRGQGRANYGYTF
.	TRBD2	TRBV5-4	TRBJ2-1	TGTGCCAGCAGCCCTAACCCGGGACTAGCGGGAGCGAATGAGCAGTTCTTC	CASSPNPGLAGANEQFF
.	.	TRBV7-2	TRBJ2-2	TGTGCCAGCAGCTATAACACCGGGGAGCTGTTTTTT	CASSYNTGELFF
.	TRBD1	TRBV6-6	TRBJ1-1	TGTGCCAGCAGGGACAGGGAGGTCACTGAAGCTTTCTTT	CASRDREVTEAFF
few	.	TRBV27	TRBJ2-1	.	CASSLFAGGSRFF
.	TRBD1	TRBV7-2	TRBJ1-3	TGTGCCAGCAGCTTAGGGGGGACAGCCTCTGGAAACACCATATATTTT	CASSLGGTASGNTIYF
.	TRBD2	TRBV7-2	TRBJ2-2	TGTGCCAGCAGCTTAAGGCTAGCGGAGAACACCGGGGAGCTGTTTTTT	CASSLRLAENTGELFF
.	TRBD1	TRBV25-1	TRBJ1-2	TGTGCCAGCAGCCGGTGGAGAGGACAGGGGATAGGTGGCTACACCTTC	CASSRWRGQGIGGYTF
.	.	TRBV2	TRBJ2-4	TGTGCCAGCAGTGACTACCAAGTCCAAAACATTCAGTACTTC	CASSDYQVQNIQYF
.	TRBD1	TRBV7-8	TRBJ2-7	TGTGCCAGCAGCTTGACAGGGTTCTACGAGCAGTACTTC	CASSLTGFYEQYF
.	.	TRBV6-5	TRBJ2-3	TGTGCCAGCAGTTACAGTGGCACCACAGATACGCAGTATTTT	CASSYSGTTDTQYF
.	TRBD2	TRBV2	TRBJ2-3	TGTGCCAGAACTAGCGTGGAGCGAAATACGCAGTATTTT	CARTSVERNTQYF
once	.	TRBV6-6	TRBJ2-7	TGTGCCAGCAGCAGGCGGGACAAGTCCTACGAGCAGTACTTC	CASSRRDKSYEQYF